This T cell receptor beta chain was sequenced in a study of T cells in localized non-small cell lung cancer. With respect to this clone: Other nucleotide sequences from this sample produce the same CDR3.

This table comes from immunoSEQ multiplex PCR, and its TCRdb copy is limited to in-frame clones, with some not included. The sample carries some 78,000 clones, 84% recorded once. The source is a man aged 40 to 70 with stage I lung adenocarcinoma. This specimen consisted of peripheral blood, obtained before any cancer treatment.

This chain's CDR3 is CAWIWPGGYGYTF. In DNA form, the CDR3 reads TGTGCCTGGATCTGGCCCGGGGGCTATGGCTACACCTTC. The chain recombines TRBV30 with TRBJ1-2, with D perhaps TRBD1 (5 bases). CDR1 GTSNPN and CDR2 SVGIG come from the germline V gene (reference sequence). The CDR3 length is 13 residues. V gave up 4 bases and J gave up 4 bases, with 13 bases separating them.